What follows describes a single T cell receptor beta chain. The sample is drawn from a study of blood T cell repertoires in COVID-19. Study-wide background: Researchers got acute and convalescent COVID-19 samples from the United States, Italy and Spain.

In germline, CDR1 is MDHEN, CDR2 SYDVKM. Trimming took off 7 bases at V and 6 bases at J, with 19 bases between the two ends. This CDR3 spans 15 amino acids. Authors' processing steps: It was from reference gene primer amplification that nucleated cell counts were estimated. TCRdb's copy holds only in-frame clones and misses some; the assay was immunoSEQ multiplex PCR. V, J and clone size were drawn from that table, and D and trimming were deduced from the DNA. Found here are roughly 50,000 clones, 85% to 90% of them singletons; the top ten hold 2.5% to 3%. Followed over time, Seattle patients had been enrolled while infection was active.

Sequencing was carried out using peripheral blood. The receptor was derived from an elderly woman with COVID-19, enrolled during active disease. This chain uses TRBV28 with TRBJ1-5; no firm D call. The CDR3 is CASTQEGAGLQPQHF. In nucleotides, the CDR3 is TGTGCCAGCACCCAAGAGGGTGCGGGTCTTCAGCCCCAGCATTTT.